The 3 T cell receptor beta chains below all came from one sample that was sequenced in a study of post-analysis software for immune sequencing data. Each TCR beta cDNA library carried unique molecular identifiers. Each CDR3 protein is one row after TCRdb ran MiXCR on the PCR reads. This table holds about 820,000 distinct CDR3 sequences, about 53% found once. The antigens these receptors bind are not known. Study-wide results and limits: TRBV segments more frequent in patients than in controls numbered a few and included TRBV5-6, TRBV5-1 and TRBV20-1.

The sequencing input was blood. Receptors originate from a girl aged 10-17 years with multiple sclerosis.

This clonotype was seen more than once but under ten times. V and J are TRBV10-3 and TRBJ2-1, with D possibly matching TRBD2 (6 bases). Germline lookup yields CDR1 ENHRY and CDR2 SYGVKD. The CDR3 spans 14 residues. With 4 bases removed from V and 7 bases from J, the gap between germline ends came to 14 bases. DNA of the CDR3: TGTGCCATCAGTGGGGAGGTTCATCGTAATGAGCAGTTCTTC. Its protein is CAISGEVHRNEQFF.

The V gene is TRBV10-3, the J gene TRBJ2-1, with 9 bases aligning to TRBD2. V lost 8 bases and J lost 3; bases outside the gene matches: 5. The CDR3 consists of 14 residues. The germline gives CDR1 ENHRY, CDR2 SYGVKD. The CDR3 is CAIQTSGFYNEQFF. The CDR3 coding sequence is TGTGCCATCCAGACTAGCGGTTTCTACAATGAGCAGTTCTTC.

Only a few counts were recorded for this clonotype. The chain has TRBV20-1 and TRBJ2-7; D may match TRBD1 or TRBD2 (5 bases each). This CDR3 comprises 14 residues. CDR1 and CDR2 (germline): DFQATT, SNEGSKA (reference sequence). Between the trimmed V and J ends, which lost 6 bases and 0 bases, there was a span of 15 bases. The CDR3: CSATPGTPSYEQYF. CDR3 bases: TGCAGTGCCACGCCCGGGACCCCCTCCTACGAGCAGTACTTC.